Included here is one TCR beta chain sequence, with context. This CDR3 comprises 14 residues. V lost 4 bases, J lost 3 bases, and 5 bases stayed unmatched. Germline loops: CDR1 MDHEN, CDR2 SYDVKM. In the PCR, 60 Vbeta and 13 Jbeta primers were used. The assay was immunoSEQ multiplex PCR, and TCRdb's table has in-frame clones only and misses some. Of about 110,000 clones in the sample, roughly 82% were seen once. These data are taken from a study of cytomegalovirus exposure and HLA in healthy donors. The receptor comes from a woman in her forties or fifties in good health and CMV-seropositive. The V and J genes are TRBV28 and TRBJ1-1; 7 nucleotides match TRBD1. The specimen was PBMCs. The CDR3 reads CASSSTGRYTEAFF. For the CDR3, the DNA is TGTGCCAGCAGTTCGACAGGGAGGTACACTGAAGCTTTCTTT.